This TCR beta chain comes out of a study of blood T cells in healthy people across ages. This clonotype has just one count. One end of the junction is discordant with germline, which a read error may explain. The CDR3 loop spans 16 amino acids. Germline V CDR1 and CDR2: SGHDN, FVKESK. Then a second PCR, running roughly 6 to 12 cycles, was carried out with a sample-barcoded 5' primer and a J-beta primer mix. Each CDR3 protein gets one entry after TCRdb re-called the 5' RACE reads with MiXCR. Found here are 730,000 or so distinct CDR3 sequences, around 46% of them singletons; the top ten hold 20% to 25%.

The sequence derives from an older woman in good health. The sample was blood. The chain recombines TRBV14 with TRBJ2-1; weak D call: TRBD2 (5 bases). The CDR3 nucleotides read TGTGCCAGCAGCCAAGAAGGAGGCCCCTTCTACAATGAGCGGTTCTTC. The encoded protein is CASSQEGGPFYNERFF.